A single sample gave rise to the 11 T cell receptor beta chains below, sequenced in a study of T cells after yellow fever vaccination. TCRdb reprocessed the 5' RACE reads with MiXCR, giving one entry per CDR3 protein. The table lists fewer than 400,000 distinct CDR3 sequences, 9.5% to 12% of them singletons. The source was CD4+ T cells sorted from PBMCs, collected 45 days after the yellow fever booster vaccination. All receptors come from a young man who received the YFV17D yellow fever vaccine.

This chain's CDR3 is CSVEGTGGKGTEAFF. The CDR3 coding sequence is TGCAGCGTTGAAGGTACAGGGGGAAAGGGCACTGAAGCTTTCTTT. The rearrangement links TRBV29-1 to TRBJ1-1; 8 bases are a match to TRBD1. The CDR3 consists of 15 residues. Losses at the gene ends were 1 base for V and 4 bases for J; bases not matched to a gene: 8. Germline-derived CDR1 and CDR2 are SQVTM and ANQGSEA.

This clonotype appeared a few times. The chain carries TRBV4-1 and TRBJ2-5, with D perhaps being TRBD1 or TRBD2 (6 bases each). CDR1 and CDR2 from the germline V gene are MGHRA and YSYEKL. The CDR3 is 18 amino acids. V was pared by 3 bases and J by 4 bases, with 24 bases between. The CDR3 loop is CASSQRSTVGRGLETQYF. The DNA for the CDR3 is TGCGCCAGCAGCCAGAGATCCACGGTGGGCAGGGGACTAGAGACCCAGTACTTC.

The chain links TRBV19 to TRBJ2-5; possible D gene TRBD1, 5 bases. V dropped 7 bases and J dropped 6 bases, with 18 bases sitting between them. CDR1 and CDR2 (germline): LNHDA, SQIVND (reference sequence). The CDR3 extends over 14 amino acids. The CDR3 sequence is CASKDTPTIQTQYF. The CDR3 DNA is TGTGCCAGTAAGGACACGCCGACGATACAGACCCAGTACTTC.

The chain is built from TRBV6-2 or TRBV6-3 and TRBJ1-1, with 7 bases matching TRBD1. Germline trimming cut 8 bases from V and 3 bases from J; bases unmatched to any gene: 12. From germline, CDR1 is MNHEY and CDR2 SVGEGT. The length of the CDR3 is 15 residues. The DNA for the CDR3 is TGTGCCAGCCACATGGAGGGGGCTCGCCACACTGAAGCTTTCTTT. It codes for CASHMEGARHTEAFF.

The rearrangement uses TRBV20-1 and TRBJ1-1; 7 positions match TRBD1. J lost 7 bases, V lost 3 bases, and 5 bases had no gene match. This CDR3 spans 12 amino acids. Germline values: CDR1 DFQATT, CDR2 SNEGSKA (reference sequence). CDR3: CSASTGTVEAFF. The CDR3 DNA is TGCAGTGCTAGTACCGGGACAGTTGAAGCTTTCTTT.

This clonotype came up a few times. The chain uses TRBV20-1 and TRBJ2-5; 11 positions match TRBD2. Trimming at V came to 4 bases and at J to 3 bases, leaving 1 base not matched to a gene. CDR1 is DFQATT and CDR2 is SNEGSKA in the germline V gene (reference sequence). The CDR3 runs to 13 residues. The CDR3 bases are TGCAGTGCTACGACTAGCGGGGAAGAGACCCAGTACTTC. Its protein is CSATTSGEETQYF.

The genes are TRBV7-9 and TRBJ1-1; no definite D call. This CDR3 comprises 14 residues. The ends were cut back, 1 base at V and 13 bases at J, with 19 bases in the middle. The germline V gene has CDR1 SEHNR and CDR2 FQNEAQ (reference sequence). As DNA, the CDR3 is TGTGCCAGCAGCTTAGAAGGCCTCGGAACTTTTAGTTTCTTT. Translated: CASSLEGLGTFSFF.

This chain uses TRBV5-4 with TRBJ2-5, with 10 bases identical to TRBD1. This CDR3 is built from 15 residues. The germline gives CDR1 SGHNT, CDR2 YYREEE (reference sequence). The junction had 4 bases not matched to a gene; V was cut back by 0 bases and J by 5 bases. The CDR3 nucleotides are TGTGCCAGCAGCTTGGGGCCGGGACAGGGGGAGACCCAGTACTTC. It encodes CASSLGPGQGETQYF.

This clonotype was detected ten times or more. V is TRBV20-1 and J is TRBJ2-5; TRBD2 might be the D (5 bases). The germline V gene has CDR1 DFQATT and CDR2 SNEGSKA (reference sequence). CDR3 size: 13 residues. The V and J ends lost 0 bases and 3 bases respectively, with 8 bases between them. This CDR3 reads CSARDLLEETQYF. CDR3 sequence (DNA): TGCAGTGCTAGAGATCTACTAGAAGAGACCCAGTACTTC.

This clonotype was found a few times. The CDR3: CASIRGQADPNTGELFF. In DNA, the CDR3 is TGTGCCAGCATCCGGGGGCAGGCGGACCCGAACACCGGGGAGCTGTTTTTT. The chain couples TRBV7-8 to TRBJ2-2; the D call may be TRBD1 or TRBD2 (6 bases each). From germline, CDR1 is SGHVS and CDR2 FQNEAQ. Between the trimmed V and J ends, which lost 7 bases and 0 bases, there was a span of 18 bases. The CDR3 contains 17 residues.

The sample holds a few counts of this clonotype. The CDR3 region has the DNA TGTGCCAGCAGCTTCAGGGCCAATCAGCCCCAGCATTTT. It specifies CASSFRANQPQHF. This chain uses TRBV5-6 with TRBJ1-5, with D perhaps TRBD1 (5 bases). The V and J ends lost 2 bases and 3 bases respectively, with 6 bases between them. CDR1 and CDR2 (germline): SGHDT, YYEEEE. CDR3 size: 13 residues.